This TCR beta chain is drawn from a study of cytomegalovirus exposure and HLA in healthy donors. Findings and limits, study-wide: Across HLA loci, a later analysis found differing TCR association rates, with DRB1 most and HLA-C fewest. Rare TCR sequences predominated, though certain public TCRs were found in many donors. Earlier analysis yielded a pattern in which most TCR beta V segments were productive about 90% or about 30% of the time. Clonal expansion, a later analysis showed, was greater in HLA-associated TCR beta chains than in equally common others.

Both 60 Vbeta primers and 13 Jbeta primers went into the PCR. Sequenced by immunoSEQ multiplex PCR; TCRdb stores in-frame clones only, minus some. Of some 130,000 clones in the sample, 60% to 80% were seen once. In its sample, this clone was seen once. Its target is unknown. The receptor's source is a male donor in good health and CMV-seronegative. The sample was PBMCs.

Here the CDR3 reads CASSLEGASEAFF. CDR3 DNA: TGCGCCAGCAGCTTGGAGGGGGCCAGTGAAGCTTTCTTT. The chain joins TRBV5-1 to TRBJ1-1; the match to TRBD1 covers 7 bases. The germline CDR1 and CDR2 sequences are SGHRS and YFSETQ. CDR3 length equals 13 residues. V dropped 0 bases and J dropped 7; count of bases not matched to a gene: 3.